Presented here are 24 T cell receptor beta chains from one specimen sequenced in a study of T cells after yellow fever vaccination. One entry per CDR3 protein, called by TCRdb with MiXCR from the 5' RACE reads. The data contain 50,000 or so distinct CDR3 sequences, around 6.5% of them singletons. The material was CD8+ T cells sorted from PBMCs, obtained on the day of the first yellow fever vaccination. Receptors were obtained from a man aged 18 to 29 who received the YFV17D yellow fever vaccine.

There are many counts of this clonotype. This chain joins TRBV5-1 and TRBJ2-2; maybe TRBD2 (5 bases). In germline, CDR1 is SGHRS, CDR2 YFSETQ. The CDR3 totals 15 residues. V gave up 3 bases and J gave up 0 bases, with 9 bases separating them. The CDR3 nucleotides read TGCGCCAGCAGCTCAACGGGGACGAACACCGGGGAGCTGTTTTTT. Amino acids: CASSSTGTNTGELFF. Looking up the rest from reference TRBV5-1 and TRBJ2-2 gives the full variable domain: KAGVTQTPRYLIKTRGQQVTLSCSPISGHRSVSWYQQTPGQGLQFLFEYFSETQRNKGNFPGRFSGRQFSNSRSEMNVSTLELGDSALYLCASSSTGTNTGELFFGEGSRLTVL.

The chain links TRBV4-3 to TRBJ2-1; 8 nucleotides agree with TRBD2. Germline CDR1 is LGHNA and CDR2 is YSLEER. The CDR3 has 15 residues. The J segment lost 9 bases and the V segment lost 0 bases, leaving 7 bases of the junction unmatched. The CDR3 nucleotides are TGCGCCAGCAGCCAAGATGACGGACTAGCAGTTGAGCAGTTCTTC. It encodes CASSQDDGLAVEQFF.

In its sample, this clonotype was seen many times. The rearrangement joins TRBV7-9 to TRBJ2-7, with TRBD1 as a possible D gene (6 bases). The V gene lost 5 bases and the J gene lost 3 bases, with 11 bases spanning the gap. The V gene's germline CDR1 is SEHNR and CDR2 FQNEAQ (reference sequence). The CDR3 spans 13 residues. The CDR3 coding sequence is TGTGCCAGCAGCCTGGACAGCTACTACGAGCAGTACGTC. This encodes CASSLDSYYEQYV.

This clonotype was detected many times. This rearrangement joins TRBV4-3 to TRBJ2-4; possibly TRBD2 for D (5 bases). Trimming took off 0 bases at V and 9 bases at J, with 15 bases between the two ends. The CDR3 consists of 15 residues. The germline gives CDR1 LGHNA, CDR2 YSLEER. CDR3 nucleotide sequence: TGCGCCAGCAGCCAAGATTCGGGGTCGAGTACCATTCAGTACTTC. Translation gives CASSQDSGSSTIQYF.

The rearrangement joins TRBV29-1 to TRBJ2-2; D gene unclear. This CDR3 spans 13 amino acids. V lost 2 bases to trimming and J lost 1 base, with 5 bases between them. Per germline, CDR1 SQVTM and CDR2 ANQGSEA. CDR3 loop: CSVERVNTGELFF. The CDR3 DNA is TGCAGCGTTGAACGTGTGAACACCGGGGAGCTGTTTTTT.

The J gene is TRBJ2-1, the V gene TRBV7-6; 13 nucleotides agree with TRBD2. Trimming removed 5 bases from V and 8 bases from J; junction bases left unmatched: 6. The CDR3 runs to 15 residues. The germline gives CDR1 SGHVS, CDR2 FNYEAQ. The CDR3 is CASSLWTSGGDEQFF. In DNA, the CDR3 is TGTGCCAGCAGCCTCTGGACTAGCGGGGGCGATGAGCAGTTCTTC.

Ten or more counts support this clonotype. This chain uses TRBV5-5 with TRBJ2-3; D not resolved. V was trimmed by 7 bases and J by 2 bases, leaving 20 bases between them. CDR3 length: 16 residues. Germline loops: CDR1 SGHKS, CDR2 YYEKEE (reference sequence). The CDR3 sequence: CASRFRDGVVTDTQYF. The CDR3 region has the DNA TGTGCCAGCCGGTTCCGTGATGGGGTAGTCACAGATACGCAGTATTTT.

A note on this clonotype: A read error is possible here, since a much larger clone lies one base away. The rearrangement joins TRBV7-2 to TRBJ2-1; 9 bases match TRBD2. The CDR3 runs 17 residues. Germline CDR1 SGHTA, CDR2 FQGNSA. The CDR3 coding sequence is TGTGTCAGCAGCTTAGCCGCTAGCGGGGCCTCCTACAATGAGCAGTTCTTC. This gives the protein CVSSLAASGASYNEQFF.

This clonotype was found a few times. The CDR3 loop is CASPSAHTF. CDR3 DNA sequence: TGTGCCAGCCCGTCGGCTCACACCTTC. This chain connects TRBV27 to TRBJ1-2; the D is unclear. Germline loops: CDR1 MNHEY, CDR2 SMNVEV (reference sequence). The CDR3 is 9 amino acids. Trimming cost V 8 bases and J 12 bases, with 10 bases left between them.

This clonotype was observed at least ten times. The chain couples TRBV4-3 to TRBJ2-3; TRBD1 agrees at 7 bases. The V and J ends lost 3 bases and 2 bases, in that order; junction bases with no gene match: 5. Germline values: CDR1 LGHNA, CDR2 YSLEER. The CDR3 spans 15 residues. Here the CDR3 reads CASSHQDRPTDTQYF. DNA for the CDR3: TGCGCCAGCAGCCACCAGGACAGGCCCACAGATACGCAGTATTTT.

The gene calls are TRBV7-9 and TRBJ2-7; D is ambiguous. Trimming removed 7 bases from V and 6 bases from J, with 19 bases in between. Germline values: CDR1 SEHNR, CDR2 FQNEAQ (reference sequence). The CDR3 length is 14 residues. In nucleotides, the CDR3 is TGTGCCAGCACTCCCCCAGCACTTATCCCCGAGCAGTACTTC. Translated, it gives CASTPPALIPEQYF.

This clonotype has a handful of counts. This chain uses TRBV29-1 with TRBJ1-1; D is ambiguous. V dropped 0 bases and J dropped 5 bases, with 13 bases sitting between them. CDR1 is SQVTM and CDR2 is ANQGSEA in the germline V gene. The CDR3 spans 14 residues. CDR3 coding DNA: TGCAGCGTTGAAGAAAGCCGAGTGGGGACTGAAGCTTTCTTT. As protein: CSVEESRVGTEAFF.

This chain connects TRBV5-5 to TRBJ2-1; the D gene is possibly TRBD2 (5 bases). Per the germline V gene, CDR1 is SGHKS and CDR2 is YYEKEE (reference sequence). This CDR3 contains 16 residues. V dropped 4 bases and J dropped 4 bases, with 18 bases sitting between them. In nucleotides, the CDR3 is TGTGCCAGCAGCACCCTACCGGGATGGCCTTACAATGAGCAGTTCTTC. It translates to CASSTLPGWPYNEQFF.

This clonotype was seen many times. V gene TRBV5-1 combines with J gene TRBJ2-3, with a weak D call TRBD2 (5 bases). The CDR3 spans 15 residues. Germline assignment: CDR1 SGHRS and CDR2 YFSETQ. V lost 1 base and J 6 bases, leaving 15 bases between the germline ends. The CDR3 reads CASSLRASPEDTQYF. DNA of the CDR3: TGCGCCAGCAGCTTGCGCGCTAGCCCTGAGGATACGCAGTATTTT. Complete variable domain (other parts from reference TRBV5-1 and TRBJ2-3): KAGVTQTPRYLIKTRGQQVTLSCSPISGHRSVSWYQQTPGQGLQFLFEYFSETQRNKGNFPGRFSGRQFSNSRSEMNVSTLELGDSALYLCASSLRASPEDTQYFGPGTRLTVL.

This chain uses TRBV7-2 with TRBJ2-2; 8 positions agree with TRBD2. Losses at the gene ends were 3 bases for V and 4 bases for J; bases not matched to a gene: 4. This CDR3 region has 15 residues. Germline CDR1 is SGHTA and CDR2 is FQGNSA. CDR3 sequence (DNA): TGTGCCAGCAGCTTTAGCGGGGTAATCACCGGGGAGCTGTTTTTT. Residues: CASSFSGVITGELFF.

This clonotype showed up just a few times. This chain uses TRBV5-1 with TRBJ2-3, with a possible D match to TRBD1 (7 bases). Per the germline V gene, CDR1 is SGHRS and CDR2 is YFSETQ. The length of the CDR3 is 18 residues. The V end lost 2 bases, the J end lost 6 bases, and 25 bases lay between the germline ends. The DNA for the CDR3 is TGCGCCAGCAGCTTATATGGACAGGAGGGGATGGTGATGGATACGCAGTATTTT. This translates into CASSLYGQEGMVMDTQYF.

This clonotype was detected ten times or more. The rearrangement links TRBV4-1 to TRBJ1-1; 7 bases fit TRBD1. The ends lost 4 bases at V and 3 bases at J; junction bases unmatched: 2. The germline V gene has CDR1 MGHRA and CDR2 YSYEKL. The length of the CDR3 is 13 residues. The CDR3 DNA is TGCGCCAGCAGCCCTCAGGGGGACACTGAAGCTTTCTTT. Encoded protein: CASSPQGDTEAFF.

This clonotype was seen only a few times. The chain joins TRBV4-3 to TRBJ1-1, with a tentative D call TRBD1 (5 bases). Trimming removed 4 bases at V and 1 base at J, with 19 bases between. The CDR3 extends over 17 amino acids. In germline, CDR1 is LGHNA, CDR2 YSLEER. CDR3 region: CASSPHVFGAGNTEAFF. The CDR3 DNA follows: TGCGCCAGCAGCCCCCATGTATTCGGGGCTGGGAACACTGAAGCTTTCTTT.

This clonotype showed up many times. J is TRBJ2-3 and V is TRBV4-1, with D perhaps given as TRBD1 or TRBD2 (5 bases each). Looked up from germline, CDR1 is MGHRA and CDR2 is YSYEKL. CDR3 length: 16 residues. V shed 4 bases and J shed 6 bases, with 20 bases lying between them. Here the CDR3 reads CASSPSWGTGVDTQYF. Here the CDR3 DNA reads TGCGCCAGCAGCCCCAGTTGGGGGACCGGGGTTGATACGCAGTATTTT.

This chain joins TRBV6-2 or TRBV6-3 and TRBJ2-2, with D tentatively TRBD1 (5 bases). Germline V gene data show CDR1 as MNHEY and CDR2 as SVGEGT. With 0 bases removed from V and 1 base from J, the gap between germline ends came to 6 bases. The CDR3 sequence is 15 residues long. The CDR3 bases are TGTGCCAGCAGTTACTCCCAGGGGAACACCGGGGAGCTGTTTTTT. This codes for CASSYSQGNTGELFF.

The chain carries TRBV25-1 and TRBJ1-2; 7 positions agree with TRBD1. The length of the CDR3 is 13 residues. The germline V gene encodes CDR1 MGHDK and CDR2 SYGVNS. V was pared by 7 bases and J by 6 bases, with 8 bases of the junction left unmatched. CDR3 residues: CASTGTAIDGYTF. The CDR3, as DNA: TGTGCCAGCACCGGGACAGCGATAGATGGCTACACCTTC.

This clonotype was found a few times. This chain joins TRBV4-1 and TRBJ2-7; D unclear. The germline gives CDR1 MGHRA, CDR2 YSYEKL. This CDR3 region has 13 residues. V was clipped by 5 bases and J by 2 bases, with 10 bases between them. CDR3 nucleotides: TGCGCCAGCAGCTACCGGGCCGCCTACGAGCAGTACTTC. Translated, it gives CASSYRAAYEQYF.

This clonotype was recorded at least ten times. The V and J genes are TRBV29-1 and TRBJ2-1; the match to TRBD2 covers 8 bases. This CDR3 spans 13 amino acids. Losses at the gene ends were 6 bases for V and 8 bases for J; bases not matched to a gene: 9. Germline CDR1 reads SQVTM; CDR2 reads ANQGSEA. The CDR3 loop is CSVLGGEKHEQFF. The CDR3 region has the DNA TGCAGCGTCCTCGGGGGGGAAAAACATGAGCAGTTCTTC.

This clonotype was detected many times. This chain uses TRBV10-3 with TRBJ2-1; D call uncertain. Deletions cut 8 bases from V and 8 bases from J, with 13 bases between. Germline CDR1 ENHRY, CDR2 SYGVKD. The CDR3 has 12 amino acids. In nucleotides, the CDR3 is TGTGCCATCTTGACCCAATCCTATGAGCAGTTCTTC. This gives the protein CAILTQSYEQFF.